These 12 T cell receptor beta chains were sequenced from one sample in a study of blood T cell repertoires in COVID-19. Here immunoSEQ multiplex PCR was the method, and the copy in TCRdb shows in-frame clones only, minus some. Among roughly 220,000 clones listed, around 89% were seen once. Sequenced material: PBMCs or T cells enriched from blood (not recorded which). These receptors all stem from a woman aged 18-29 years in a cohort exposed to, infected with or recovered from COVID-19 (not recorded which).

The V gene is TRBV15, the J gene TRBJ1-3; no reliable D call. V lost 2 bases, J lost 0 bases, and 8 bases lay in between. The CDR3 loop spans 15 amino acids. In germline, CDR1 is LNHNV, CDR2 YYDKDF (reference sequence). CDR3 DNA sequence: TGTGCCACCAGCAGAAGAGCCCTCTCTGGAAACACCATATATTTT. Protein product: CATSRRALSGNTIYF.

The chain employs TRBV6-2 or TRBV6-3 and TRBJ2-7; TRBD2 is a possible D gene (5 bases). This CDR3 is built from 16 residues. V lost 1 base to trimming and J lost 2 bases, with 15 bases between them. Germline lookup yields CDR1 MNHEY and CDR2 SVGEGT. CDR3 sequence reads: CASSYFPGRDTYEQYF. CDR3 sequence (DNA): TGTGCCAGCAGTTACTTCCCGGGAAGGGATACCTACGAGCAGTACTTC.

This chain connects TRBV24-1 to TRBJ2-3, with unresolved D. CDR1 and CDR2 (germline): KGHDR, SFDVKD. The CDR3 is 13 residues long. With 3 bases removed from V and 7 bases from J, the gap between germline ends came to 10 bases. The CDR3 DNA sequence: TGTGCCACCAGTGATCCCCCGGAGAATACGCAGTATTTT. Amino acids: CATSDPPENTQYF.

The chain employs TRBV7-6 and TRBJ1-5; possibly TRBD1 for D (6 bases). The germline V gene encodes CDR1 SGHVS and CDR2 FNYEAQ. CDR3 length: 15 amino acids. The germline V and J ends were trimmed by 5 bases and 0 bases, with 11 bases remaining between them. The CDR3 reads CASSPGQSSNQPQHF. CDR3 bases: TGTGCCAGCAGCCCCGGACAGTCTAGCAATCAGCCCCAGCATTTT.

This chain connects TRBV5-1 to TRBJ1-2; D might be TRBD1 (6 bases). The V gene's germline CDR1 is SGHRS and CDR2 YFSETQ. The CDR3 runs 13 residues. V lost 4 bases to trimming and J lost 8 bases, with 15 bases between them. The CDR3 region has the DNA TGCGCCAGCAGCACCCGCGGGGGGCCCGGCTACACCTTC. Its protein product is CASSTRGGPGYTF.

A single count supports this clone. The chain employs TRBV9 and TRBJ2-7, with TRBD2 identical over 9 bases. Trimming took 4 bases from V and 4 from J; bases not matched to a gene: 6. The germline V gene encodes CDR1 SGDLS and CDR2 YYNGEE. The CDR3 covers 14 residues. CDR3 in amino acids: CASSLWREGYEQYF. The CDR3 DNA is TGTGCCAGCAGCCTGTGGCGGGAGGGGTACGAGCAGTACTTC.

The count of this clone is one. As DNA, the CDR3 is TGTGCCAGCAGCTTAGATGCGCCTAGCAGAGGGGAGCAGTTCTTC. Translating gives CASSLDAPSRGEQFF. The genes are TRBV7-9 and TRBJ2-1; D possibly corresponds to TRBD2 (5 bases). There are 15 residues in the CDR3. The V and J ends lost 1 base and 10 bases respectively, with 17 bases between them. In germline, CDR1 is SEHNR, CDR2 FQNEAQ (reference sequence).

The V gene is TRBV7-2, the J gene TRBJ1-5, with 8 bases matching TRBD1. The germline gives CDR1 SGHTA, CDR2 FQGNSA. The CDR3 has 15 residues. V was pared by 1 base and J by 6 bases, with 5 bases of the junction left unmatched. The CDR3 DNA is TGTGCCAGCAGCTTAGGAGGACAGGGCGGTCAGCCCCAGCATTTT. Encoded protein: CASSLGGQGGQPQHF.

V usage is TRBV6-2 or TRBV6-3 and J usage is TRBJ2-3; tentative D call: TRBD1 (5 bases). V was trimmed by 5 bases and J by 2 bases, leaving 14 bases between them. The CDR3 spans 15 residues. CDR1 is MNHEY and CDR2 is SVGEGT in the germline V gene. This CDR3 reads CASSPDDSYTDTQYF. As DNA, the CDR3 is TGTGCCAGCAGTCCCGACGACAGTTACACAGATACGCAGTATTTT.

This chain uses TRBV5-6 with TRBJ1-1; D is perhaps TRBD1 (5 bases). CDR3 length equals 15 residues. CDR1 is SGHDT and CDR2 is YYEEEE in the germline V gene. With 0 bases removed from V and 5 bases from J, the gap between germline ends came to 14 bases. CDR3 sequence: CASSLGRGTLTEAFF. The CDR3 DNA follows: TGTGCCAGCAGCTTGGGAAGGGGAACGTTAACTGAAGCTTTCTTT.

V usage is TRBV3-1 (or the pseudogene TRBV3-2) and J usage is TRBJ2-5; D might be TRBD1 (6 bases). From germline, CDR1 is LGHDT and CDR2 YNNKEL (reference sequence). This CDR3 contains 14 residues. Between the trimmed V and J ends, which lost 1 base and 6 bases, there was a span of 12 bases. The CDR3 sequence: CASSQVPGVQTQYF. The DNA of the CDR3 is TGTGCCAGCAGCCAAGTGCCAGGGGTACAGACCCAGTACTTC.

The chain recombines TRBV15 with TRBJ1-5; 10 positions match TRBD1. Per germline, CDR1 LNHNV and CDR2 YYDKDF (reference sequence). The CDR3 runs 15 residues. Trimming cost V 4 bases and J 7 bases; bases outside gene matches: 7. This CDR3 is CATSIGQGVEQPQHF. The CDR3 DNA reads as TGTGCCACCAGCATCGGACAGGGGGTCGAACAGCCCCAGCATTTT.